This T cell receptor beta chain was identified in a study of T-cell memory formation after mild COVID-19. Background on the study: TCR clusters were mostly donor specific.

Whole-study findings and limits: Later expanders leaned CD4+, whereas clones that contracted between day 15 and 85 were balanced CD4/CD8. Shrinking CD4+ clones were chiefly CM and EM; CD8+ ones were chiefly EMRA. Pre-infection memory harbored some responding clones, suggesting cross-reactive memory joined.

TCRdb reprocessed the 5' RACE reads with MiXCR, giving one entry per CDR3 protein. The sample has a few hundred thousand distinct CDR3 sequences, 15% to 20% seen once. This clonotype was found a few times. No antigen is known for it. This CDR3 is 14 amino acids long. CDR1 and CDR2 from the germline V gene are DFQATT and SNEGSKA (reference sequence). Trimming stripped 6 bases from V and 0 bases from J, with 12 bases between. The sequence was collected from a man younger than 35 who had mild COVID-19 (a few samples of this study predate the infection). Cell type and time point are not known. V is TRBV20-1 and J is TRBJ1-5; tentatively, D is TRBD1 (5 bases). Sequencing was carried out using PBMCs or a T cell subset sorted from them (not recorded which). CDR3 coding DNA: TGCAGTGCCAGACGGGGGGGTAGCAATCAGCCCCAGCATTTT. Amino acid sequence: CSARRGGSNQPQHF.